Sequencing of this TCR beta chain was carried out in a study of identical twins. General observations from the study: Sequences that were out-of-frame, alpha and twin-shared displayed an excess of low generation probability.

This clonotype was counted between two and nine times. Its target is not known. After removal of 6 bases from V and 5 bases from J, the junction contained 10 bases not matched to a gene. This CDR3 comprises 15 residues. From germline, CDR1 is KGHDR and CDR2 SFDVKD. Every sampled donor was Caucasian and healthy. Via MiXCR, TCRdb re-called the 5' RACE reads, giving one row per CDR3 protein. The data show about 900,000 distinct CDR3 sequences, approximately 13% seen once. This sample also appeared in a second study, on yellow fever vaccine responses in identical twins.

The specimen sequenced was PBMCs. This TCR derives from a woman in her late teens or twenties in good health. V usage is TRBV24-1 and J usage is TRBJ2-5; 8 bases are shared with TRBD2. CDR3 sequence (DNA): TGTGCCACCAGTCCCCCCCGGGAGGGCCGGGAGACCCAGTACTTC. It specifies CATSPPREGRETQYF.